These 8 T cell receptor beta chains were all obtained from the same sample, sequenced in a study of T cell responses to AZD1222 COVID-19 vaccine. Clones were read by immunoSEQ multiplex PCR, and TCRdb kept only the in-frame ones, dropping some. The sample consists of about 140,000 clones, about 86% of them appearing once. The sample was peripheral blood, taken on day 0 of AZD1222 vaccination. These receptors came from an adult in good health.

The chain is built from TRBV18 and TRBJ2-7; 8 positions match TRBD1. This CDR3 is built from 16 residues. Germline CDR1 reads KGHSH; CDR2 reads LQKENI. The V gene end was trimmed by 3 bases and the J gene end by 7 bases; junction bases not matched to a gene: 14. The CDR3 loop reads CASSPASGTGAREQYF. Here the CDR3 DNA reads TGTGCCAGCTCACCCGCATCCGGGACAGGAGCTAGGGAGCAGTACTTC.

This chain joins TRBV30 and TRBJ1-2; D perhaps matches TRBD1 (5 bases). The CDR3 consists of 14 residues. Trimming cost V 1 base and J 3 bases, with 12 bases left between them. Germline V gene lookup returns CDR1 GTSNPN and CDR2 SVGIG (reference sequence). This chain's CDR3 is CAWSGDLTHYGYTF. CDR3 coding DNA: TGTGCCTGGAGTGGGGACCTTACGCACTATGGCTACACCTTC. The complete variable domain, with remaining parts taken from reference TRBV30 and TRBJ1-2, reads SQTIHQWPATLVQPVGSPLSLECTVEGTSNPNLYWYRQAAGRGLQLLFYSVGIGQISSEVPQNLSASRPQDRQFILSSKKLLLSDSGFYLCAWSGDLTHYGYTFGSGTRLTVV.

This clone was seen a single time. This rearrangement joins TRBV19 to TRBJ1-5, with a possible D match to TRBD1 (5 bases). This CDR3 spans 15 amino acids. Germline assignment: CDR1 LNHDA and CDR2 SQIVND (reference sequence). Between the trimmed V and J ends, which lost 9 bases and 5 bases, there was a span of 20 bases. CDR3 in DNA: TGTGCCAGCAATCCCGGGACGGGCTCTTATCAGCCCCAGCATTTT. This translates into CASNPGTGSYQPQHF.

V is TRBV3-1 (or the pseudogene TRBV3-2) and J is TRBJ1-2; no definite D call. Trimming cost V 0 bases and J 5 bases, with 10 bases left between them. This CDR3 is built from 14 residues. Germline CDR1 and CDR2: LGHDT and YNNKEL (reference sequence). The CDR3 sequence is CASSQDPASYGYTF. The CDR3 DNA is TGTGCCAGCAGCCAAGATCCAGCTTCGTATGGCTACACCTTC.

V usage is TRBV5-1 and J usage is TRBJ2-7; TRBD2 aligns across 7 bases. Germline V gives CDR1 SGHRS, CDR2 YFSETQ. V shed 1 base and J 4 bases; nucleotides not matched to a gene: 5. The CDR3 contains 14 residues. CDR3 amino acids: CASSLKLASYEQYF. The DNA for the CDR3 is TGCGCCAGCAGCTTGAAACTAGCGAGTTACGAGCAGTACTTC.

CDR3 coding DNA: TGTGCCAGCAGCCAGACCGGGACGGCGGTTAATTCACCCCTCCACTTT. This translates into CASSQTGTAVNSPLHF. V is TRBV7-2 and J is TRBJ1-6; the D gene is possibly TRBD1 (5 bases). The CDR3 runs to 16 residues. Germline values: CDR1 SGHTA, CDR2 FQGNSA. Trimming left V 5 bases short and J 6 bases short, with 17 bases between.

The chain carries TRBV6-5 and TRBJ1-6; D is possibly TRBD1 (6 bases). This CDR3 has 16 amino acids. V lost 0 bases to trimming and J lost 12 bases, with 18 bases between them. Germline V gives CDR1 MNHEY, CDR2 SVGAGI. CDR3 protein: CASSYSGQRGVEPLHF. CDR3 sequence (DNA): TGTGCCAGCAGTTACTCGGGGCAAAGGGGGGTAGAACCCCTCCACTTT.

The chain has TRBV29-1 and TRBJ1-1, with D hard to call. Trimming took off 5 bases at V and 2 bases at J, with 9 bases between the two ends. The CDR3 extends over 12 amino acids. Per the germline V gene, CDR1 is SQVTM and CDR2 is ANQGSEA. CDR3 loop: CSVLTPNTEAFF. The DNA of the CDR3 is TGCAGCGTTCTGACACCAAACACTGAAGCTTTCTTT.